Sequencing of this T cell receptor beta chain was carried out in a study of blood T cell repertoires in COVID-19. Study details: Researchers got acute and convalescent COVID-19 samples from the United States, Italy and Spain.

Under the authors' procedure: From reference gene primer amplification, estimates of nucleated cell counts were derived. The table came from immunoSEQ multiplex PCR; TCRdb's copy has only in-frame clones and leaves some out. V and J calls and clone size follow that table, whereas D and trimming were derived from the DNA. This sample has tens of thousands of clones, with roughly 82% found just once. V shed 3 bases and J 5 bases; nucleotides not matched to a gene: 5. The germline V gene has CDR1 SGDLS and CDR2 YYNGEE. The CDR3 covers 14 residues. The sample was peripheral blood. This sequence joins TRBV9 and TRBJ2-1; 7 bases are a match to TRBD2. The receptor's source is a human donor in a cohort sampled during active COVID-19. CDR3 nucleotide sequence: TGTGCCAGCAGCGCAGGGACTACCAACAATGAGCAGTTCTTC. Amino acid sequence: CASSAGTTNNEQFF.